This T cell receptor beta chain was identified during a study of blood T cell repertoires in COVID-19. At the level of the study: The United States, Italy and Spain were the sources of the acute and convalescent COVID-19 samples. Sample material is recorded as cDNA or gDNA derived from T cells, B-cell-depleted T cells, or PBMCs.

Per the original methods: Scientists estimated how many nucleated cells there were by amplifying reference gene primers. This table comes from immunoSEQ multiplex PCR, and its TCRdb copy is limited to in-frame clones, with some not included. The V and J calls and clone size were taken over from that table, and D and trimming were inferred from the DNA. The sample shows over 150,000 clones, roughly 91% of them seen only once. With 4 bases removed from V and 2 bases from J, the gap between germline ends came to 19 bases. The CDR3 totals 17 residues. Germline values: CDR1 SGHTA, CDR2 FQGNSA. Sequencing was performed on peripheral blood. The chain carries TRBV7-2 and TRBJ2-3; a possible D gene is TRBD2 (6 bases). The receptor comes from a man between 18 and 35 years old with COVID-19, enrolled during active disease. CDR3 in amino acids: CASSSPSVRQTTDTQYF. The CDR3 coding sequence is TGTGCCAGCAGCTCGCCTAGCGTCCGACAGACCACAGATACGCAGTATTTT. Full variable domain (rest looked up from reference TRBV7-2 and TRBJ2-3): GAGVSQSPSNKVTEKGKDVELRCDPISGHTALYWYRQSLGQGLEFLIYFQGNSAPDKSGLPSDRFSAERTGGSVSTLTIQRTQQEDSAVYLCASSSPSVRQTTDTQYFGPGTRLTVL.